This TCR beta chain is drawn from a study of neurological immune-mediated disorders. There are many counts of this clonotype. One entry per CDR3 protein, called by TCRdb with MiXCR from the 5' RACE reads. Of some 32,000 distinct CDR3 sequences in the sample, roughly 15% are singletons; the top ten hold 25% to 30%. The ends were cut back, 1 base at V and 4 bases at J, with 19 bases in the middle. CDR1 DFQATT and CDR2 SNEGSKA come from the germline V gene (reference sequence). CDR3 size: 16 residues. The source material was PBMCs. The receptor comes from a man aged 70-80 years in good health. J is TRBJ1-1 and V is TRBV20-1; D unresolved. CDR3 protein: CSARAPGLLKGTEAFF. Here the CDR3 DNA reads TGCAGTGCTAGAGCCCCGGGCCTCCTGAAAGGCACTGAAGCTTTCTTT.